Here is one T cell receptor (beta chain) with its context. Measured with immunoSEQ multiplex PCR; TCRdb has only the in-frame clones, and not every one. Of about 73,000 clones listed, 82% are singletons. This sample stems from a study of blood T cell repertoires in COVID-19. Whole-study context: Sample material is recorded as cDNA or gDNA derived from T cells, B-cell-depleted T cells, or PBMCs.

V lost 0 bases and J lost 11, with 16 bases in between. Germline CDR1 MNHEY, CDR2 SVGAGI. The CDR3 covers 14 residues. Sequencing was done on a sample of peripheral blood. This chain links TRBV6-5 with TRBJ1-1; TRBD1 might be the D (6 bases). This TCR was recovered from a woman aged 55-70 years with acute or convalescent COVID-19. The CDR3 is CASSYSADSRSAFF. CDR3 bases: TGTGCCAGCAGTTACTCTGCGGACAGTCGGTCTGCTTTCTTT.